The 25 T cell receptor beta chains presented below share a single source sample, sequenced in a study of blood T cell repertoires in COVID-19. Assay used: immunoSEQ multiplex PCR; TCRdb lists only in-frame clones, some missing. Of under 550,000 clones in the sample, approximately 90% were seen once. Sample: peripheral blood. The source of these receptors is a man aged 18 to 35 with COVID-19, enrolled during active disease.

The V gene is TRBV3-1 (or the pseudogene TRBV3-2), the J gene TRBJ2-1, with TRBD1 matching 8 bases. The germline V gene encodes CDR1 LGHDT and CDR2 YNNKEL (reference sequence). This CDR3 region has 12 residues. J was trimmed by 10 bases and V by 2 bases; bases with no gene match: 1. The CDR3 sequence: CASSQRTGEQFF. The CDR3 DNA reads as TGTGCCAGCAGCCAACGGACAGGGGAGCAGTTCTTC.

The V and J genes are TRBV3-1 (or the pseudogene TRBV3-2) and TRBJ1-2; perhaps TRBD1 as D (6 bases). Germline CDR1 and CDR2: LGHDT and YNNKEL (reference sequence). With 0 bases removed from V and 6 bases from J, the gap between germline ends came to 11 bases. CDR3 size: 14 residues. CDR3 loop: CASSQDAGADGYTF. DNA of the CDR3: TGTGCCAGCAGCCAAGATGCAGGGGCGGATGGCTACACCTTC.

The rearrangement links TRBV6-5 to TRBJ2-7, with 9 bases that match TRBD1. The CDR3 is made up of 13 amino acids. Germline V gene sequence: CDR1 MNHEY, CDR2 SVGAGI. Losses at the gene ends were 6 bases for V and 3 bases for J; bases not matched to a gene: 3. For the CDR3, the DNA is TGTGCCAGCAGCCGGGGACAGGGCTACGAGCAGTACTTC. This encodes CASSRGQGYEQYF.

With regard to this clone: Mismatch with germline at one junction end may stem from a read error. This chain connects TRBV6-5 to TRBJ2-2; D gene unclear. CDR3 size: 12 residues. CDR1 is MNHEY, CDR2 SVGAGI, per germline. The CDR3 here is CASSLDTGELFF. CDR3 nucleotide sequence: TGTGCCAGCAGTCTCGACACGGGGGAGCTGTTTTTT.

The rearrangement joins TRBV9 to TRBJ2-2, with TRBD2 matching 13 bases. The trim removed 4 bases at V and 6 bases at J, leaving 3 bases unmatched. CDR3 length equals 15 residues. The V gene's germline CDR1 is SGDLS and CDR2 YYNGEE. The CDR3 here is CASSRTSGRAGELFF. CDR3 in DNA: TGTGCCAGCAGCCGGACTAGCGGGAGAGCCGGGGAGCTGTTTTTT.

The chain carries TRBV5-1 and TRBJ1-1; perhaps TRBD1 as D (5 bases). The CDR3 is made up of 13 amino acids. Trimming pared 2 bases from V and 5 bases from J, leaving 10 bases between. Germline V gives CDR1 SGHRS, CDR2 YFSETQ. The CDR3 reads CASSLGSGTEAFF. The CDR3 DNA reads TGCGCCAGCAGCTTAGGGTCAGGGACTGAAGCTTTCTTT.

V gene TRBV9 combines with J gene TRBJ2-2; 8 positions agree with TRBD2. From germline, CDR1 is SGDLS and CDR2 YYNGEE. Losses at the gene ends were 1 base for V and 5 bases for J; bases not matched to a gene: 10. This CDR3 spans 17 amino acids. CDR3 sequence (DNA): TGTGCCAGCAGCGTAACAGCGGGAGAAATTGGAACCGGGGAGCTGTTTTTT. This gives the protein CASSVTAGEIGTGELFF.

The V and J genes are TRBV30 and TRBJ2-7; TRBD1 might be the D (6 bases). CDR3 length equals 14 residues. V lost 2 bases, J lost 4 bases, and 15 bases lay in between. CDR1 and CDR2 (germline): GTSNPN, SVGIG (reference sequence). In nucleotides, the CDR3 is TGTGCCTGGAGTCAAACAGGGAGTTGGTACGAGCAGTACTTC. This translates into CAWSQTGSWYEQYF. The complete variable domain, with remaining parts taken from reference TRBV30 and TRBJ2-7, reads SQTIHQWPATLVQPVGSPLSLECTVEGTSNPNLYWYRQAAGRGLQLLFYSVGIGQISSEVPQNLSASRPQDRQFILSSKKLLLSDSGFYLCAWSQTGSWYEQYFGPGTRLTVT.

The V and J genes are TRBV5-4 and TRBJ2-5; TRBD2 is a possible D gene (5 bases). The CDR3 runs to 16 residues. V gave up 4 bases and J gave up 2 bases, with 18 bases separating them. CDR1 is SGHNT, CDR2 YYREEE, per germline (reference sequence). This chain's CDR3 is CASSRGPFGSQETQYF. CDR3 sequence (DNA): TGTGCCAGCAGCCGAGGGCCTTTTGGCAGTCAAGAGACCCAGTACTTC.

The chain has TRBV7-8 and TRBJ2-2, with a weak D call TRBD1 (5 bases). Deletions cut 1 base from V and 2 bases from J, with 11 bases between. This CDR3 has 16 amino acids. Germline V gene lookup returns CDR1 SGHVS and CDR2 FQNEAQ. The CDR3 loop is CASSLVVGANTGELFF. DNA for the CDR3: TGTGCCAGCAGCTTAGTGGTAGGGGCCAACACCGGGGAGCTGTTTTTT.

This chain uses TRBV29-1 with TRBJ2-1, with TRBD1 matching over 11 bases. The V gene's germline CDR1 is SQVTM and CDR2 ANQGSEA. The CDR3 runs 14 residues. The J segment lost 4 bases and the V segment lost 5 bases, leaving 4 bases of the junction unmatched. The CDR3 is CSVRDRGTYNEQFF. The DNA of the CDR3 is TGCAGCGTTAGGGACAGGGGGACTTACAATGAGCAGTTCTTC.

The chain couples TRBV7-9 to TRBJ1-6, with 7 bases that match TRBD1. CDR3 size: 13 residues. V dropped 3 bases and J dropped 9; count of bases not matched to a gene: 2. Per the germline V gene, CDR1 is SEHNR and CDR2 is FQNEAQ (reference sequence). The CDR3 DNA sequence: TGTGCCAGCAGCTTCTACAGGGGTTCACCCCTCCACTTT. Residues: CASSFYRGSPLHF.

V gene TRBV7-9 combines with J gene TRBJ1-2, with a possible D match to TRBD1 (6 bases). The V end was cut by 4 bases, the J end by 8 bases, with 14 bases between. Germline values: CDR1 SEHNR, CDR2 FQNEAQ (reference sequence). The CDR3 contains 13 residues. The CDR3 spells CASSSAWTAGYTF. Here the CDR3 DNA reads TGTGCCAGCAGCTCAGCATGGACAGCCGGCTACACCTTC.

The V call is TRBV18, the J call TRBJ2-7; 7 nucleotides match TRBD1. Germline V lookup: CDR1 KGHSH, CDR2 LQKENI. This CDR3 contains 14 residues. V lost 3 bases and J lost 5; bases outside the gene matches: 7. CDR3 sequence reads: CASSPLTGQDEQYF. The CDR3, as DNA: TGTGCCAGCTCACCTCTGACAGGGCAAGACGAGCAGTACTTC.

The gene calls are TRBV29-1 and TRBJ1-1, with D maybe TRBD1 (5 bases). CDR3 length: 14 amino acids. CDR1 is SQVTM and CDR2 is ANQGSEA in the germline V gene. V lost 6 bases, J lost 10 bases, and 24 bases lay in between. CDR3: CSVLREDRSSAAFF. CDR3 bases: TGCAGCGTACTCAGGGAGGACCGATCATCGGCAGCTTTCTTT.

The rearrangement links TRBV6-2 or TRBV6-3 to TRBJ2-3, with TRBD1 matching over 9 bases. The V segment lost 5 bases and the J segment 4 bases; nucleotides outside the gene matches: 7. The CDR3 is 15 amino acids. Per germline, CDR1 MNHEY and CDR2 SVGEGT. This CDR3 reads CASSLGDRVADTQYF. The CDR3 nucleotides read TGTGCCAGCAGTCTAGGGGACAGGGTAGCAGATACGCAGTATTTT.

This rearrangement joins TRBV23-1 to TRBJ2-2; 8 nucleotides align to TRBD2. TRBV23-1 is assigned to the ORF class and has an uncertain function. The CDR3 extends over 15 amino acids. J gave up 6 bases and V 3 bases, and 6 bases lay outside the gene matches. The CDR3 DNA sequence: TGCGCCAGCAGTCACACCGGGACTAGTCCCGGGGAGCTGTTTTTT. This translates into CASSHTGTSPGELFF.

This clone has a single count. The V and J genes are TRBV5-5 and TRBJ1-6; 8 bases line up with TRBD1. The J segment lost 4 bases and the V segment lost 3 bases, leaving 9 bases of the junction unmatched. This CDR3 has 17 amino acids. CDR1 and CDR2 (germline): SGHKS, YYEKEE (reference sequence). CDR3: CASSSSPGTGYNSPLHF. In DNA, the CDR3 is TGTGCCAGCAGCTCCTCCCCCGGGACAGGTTATAATTCACCCCTCCACTTT.

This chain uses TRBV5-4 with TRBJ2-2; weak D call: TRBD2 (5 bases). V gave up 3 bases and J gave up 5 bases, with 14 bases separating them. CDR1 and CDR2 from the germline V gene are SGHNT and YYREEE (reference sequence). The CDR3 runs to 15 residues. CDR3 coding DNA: TGTGCCAGCAGCTCAGGCAAAACTAGAACCGGGGAGCTGTTTTTT. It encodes CASSSGKTRTGELFF.

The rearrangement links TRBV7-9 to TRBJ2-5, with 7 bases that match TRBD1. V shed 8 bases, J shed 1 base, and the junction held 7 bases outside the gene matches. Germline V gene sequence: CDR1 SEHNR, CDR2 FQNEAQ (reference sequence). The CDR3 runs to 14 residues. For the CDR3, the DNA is TGTGCCAGCGGCCTGAGGGACAGCCAAGAGACCCAGTACTTC. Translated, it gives CASGLRDSQETQYF.

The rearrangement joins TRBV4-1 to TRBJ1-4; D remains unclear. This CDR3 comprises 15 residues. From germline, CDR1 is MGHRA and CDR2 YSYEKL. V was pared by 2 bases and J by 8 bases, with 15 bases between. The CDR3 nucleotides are TGCGCCAGCAGCCAACCCGGCCTGCGGGAAGAAAAACTGTTTTTT. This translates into CASSQPGLREEKLFF.

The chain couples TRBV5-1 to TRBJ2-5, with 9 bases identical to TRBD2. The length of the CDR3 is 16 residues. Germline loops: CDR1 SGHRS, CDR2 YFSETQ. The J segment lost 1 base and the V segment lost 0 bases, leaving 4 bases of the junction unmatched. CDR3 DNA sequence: TGCGCCAGCAGCTTGGGACTAGCGGCCGTCCAAGAGACCCAGTACTTC. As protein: CASSLGLAAVQETQYF.

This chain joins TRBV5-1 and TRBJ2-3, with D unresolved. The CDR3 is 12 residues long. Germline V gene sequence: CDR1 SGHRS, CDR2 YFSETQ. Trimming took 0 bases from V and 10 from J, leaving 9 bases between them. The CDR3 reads CASSLDSMAQYF. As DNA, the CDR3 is TGCGCCAGCAGCTTGGATAGCATGGCGCAGTATTTT.

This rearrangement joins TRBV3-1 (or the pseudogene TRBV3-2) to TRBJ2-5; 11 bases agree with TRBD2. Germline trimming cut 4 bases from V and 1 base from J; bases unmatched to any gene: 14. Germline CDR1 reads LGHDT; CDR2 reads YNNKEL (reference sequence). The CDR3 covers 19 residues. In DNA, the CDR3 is TGTGCCAGCAGCCCTATCCCAGGTAGCGGGGGGGCGCTCCAAGAGACCCAGTACTTC. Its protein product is CASSPIPGSGGALQETQYF.

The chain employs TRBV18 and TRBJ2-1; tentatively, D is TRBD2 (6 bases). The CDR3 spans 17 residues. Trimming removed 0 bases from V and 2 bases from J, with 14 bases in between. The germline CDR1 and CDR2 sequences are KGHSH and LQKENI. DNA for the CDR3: TGTGCCAGCTCACCACCGGGTTTCCAGCGGGCCTACAATGAGCAGTTCTTC. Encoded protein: CASSPPGFQRAYNEQFF.